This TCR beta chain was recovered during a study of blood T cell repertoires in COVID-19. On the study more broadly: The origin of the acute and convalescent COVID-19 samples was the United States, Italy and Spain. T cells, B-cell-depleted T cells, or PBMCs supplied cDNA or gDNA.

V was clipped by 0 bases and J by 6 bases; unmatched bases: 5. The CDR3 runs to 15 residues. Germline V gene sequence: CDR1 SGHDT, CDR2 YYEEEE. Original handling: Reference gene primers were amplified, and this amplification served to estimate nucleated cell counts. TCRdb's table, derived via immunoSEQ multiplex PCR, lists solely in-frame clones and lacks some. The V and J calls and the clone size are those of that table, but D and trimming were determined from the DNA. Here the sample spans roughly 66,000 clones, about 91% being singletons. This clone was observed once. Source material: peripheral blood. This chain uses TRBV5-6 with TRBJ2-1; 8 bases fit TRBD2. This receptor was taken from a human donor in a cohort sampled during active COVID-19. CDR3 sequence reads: CASSLGGRPPNEQFF. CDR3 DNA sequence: TGTGCCAGCAGCTTGGGCGGGAGGCCTCCCAATGAGCAGTTCTTC.